The 4 T cell receptor beta chains below all came from one sample that was sequenced in a study of STAT5B mutations in CD4+ large granular lymphocyte leukemia. Libraries were prepared by immunoSEQ multiplex PCR; TCRdb keeps only in-frame clonotypes and omits some of them. The data contain around 30,000 clones, around four fifths of them singletons. Material for sequencing was CD4+ T cells from blood buffy coats. These receptors were taken from a human donor in good health.

The genes are TRBV21-1 and TRBJ2-5; TRBD1, as called in the table, went unchecked against the DNA. TRBV21-1 is recorded as a pseudogene. There are 18 residues in the CDR3. The CDR3 reads CASSCGEGAGASQETQYF. The CDR3 nucleotides read TGTGCCAGCAGCTGCGGTGAAGGGGCAGGGGCATCTCAAGAGACCCAGTACTTC.

This clone was observed a single time. This chain connects TRBV4-3 to TRBJ1-1; D is unclear. This CDR3 spans 15 amino acids. CDR1 and CDR2 (germline): LGHNA, YSLEER. Between the trimmed V and J ends, which lost 0 bases and 2 bases, there was a span of 10 bases. The CDR3 DNA is TGCGCCAGCAGCCAAGATATAAACAGAAACACTGAAGCTTTCTTT. Residues: CASSQDINRNTEAFF.

The V call is TRBV27, the J call TRBJ2-2, with 13 bases matching TRBD2. Unmatched junction bases numbered 6, after V lost 4 bases and J lost 7 bases. Germline V gene data show CDR1 as MNHEY and CDR2 as SMNVEV (reference sequence). The length of the CDR3 is 16 residues. The CDR3 reads CASSSHGTSGIGELFF. The CDR3 DNA sequence: TGTGCCAGCAGTTCCCACGGGACTAGCGGGATCGGGGAGCTGTTTTTT.

The chain recombines TRBV7-6 with TRBJ2-3; a weak D match, TRBD2 (7 bases). This CDR3 contains 17 residues. CDR1 and CDR2 (germline): SGHVS, FNYEAQ. Trimming took 0 bases from V and 0 from J, leaving 13 bases between them. CDR3 in amino acids: CASSLAQGGGSTDTQYF. DNA for the CDR3: TGTGCCAGCAGCTTAGCGCAGGGAGGGGGTAGCACAGATACGCAGTATTTT. The full variable domain, completed using reference TRBV7-6 and TRBJ2-3, is GAGVSQSPRYKVTKRGQDVALRCDPISGHVSLYWYRQALGQGPEFLTYFNYEAQQDKSGLPNDRFSAERPEGSISTLTIQRTEQRDSAMYRCASSLAQGGGSTDTQYFGPGTRLTVL.